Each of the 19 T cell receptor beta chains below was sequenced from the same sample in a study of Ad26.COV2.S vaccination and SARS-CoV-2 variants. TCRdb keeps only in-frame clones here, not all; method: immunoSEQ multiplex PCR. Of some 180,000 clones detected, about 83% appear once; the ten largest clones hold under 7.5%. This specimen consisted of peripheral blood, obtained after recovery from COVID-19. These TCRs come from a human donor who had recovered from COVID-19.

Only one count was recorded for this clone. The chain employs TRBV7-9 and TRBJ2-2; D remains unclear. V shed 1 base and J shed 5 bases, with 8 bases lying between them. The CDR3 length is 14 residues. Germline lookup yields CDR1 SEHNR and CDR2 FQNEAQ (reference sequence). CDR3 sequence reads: CASSLEIGTGELFF. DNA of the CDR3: TGTGCCAGCAGCTTAGAAATCGGGACCGGGGAGCTGTTTTTT. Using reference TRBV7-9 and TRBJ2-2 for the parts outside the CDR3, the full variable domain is DTGVSQNPRHKITKRGQNVTFRCDPISEHNRLYWYRQTLGQGPEFLTYFQNEAQLEKSRLLSDRFSAERPKGSFSTLEIQRTEQGDSAMYLCASSLEIGTGELFFGEGSRLTVL.

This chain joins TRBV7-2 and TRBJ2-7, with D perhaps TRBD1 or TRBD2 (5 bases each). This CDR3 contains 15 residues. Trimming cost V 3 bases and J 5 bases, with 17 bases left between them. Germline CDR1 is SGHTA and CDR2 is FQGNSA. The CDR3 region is CASSFGTIRGDEQYF. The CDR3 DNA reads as TGTGCCAGCAGCTTCGGGACGATAAGAGGGGACGAGCAGTACTTC.

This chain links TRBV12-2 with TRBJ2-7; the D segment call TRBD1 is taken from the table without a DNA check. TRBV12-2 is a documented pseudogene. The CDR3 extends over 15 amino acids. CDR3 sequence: CASRSPTDRAYEQYF. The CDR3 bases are TGTGCAAGTCGCTCCCCTACGGACAGAGCCTACGAGCAGTACTTC.

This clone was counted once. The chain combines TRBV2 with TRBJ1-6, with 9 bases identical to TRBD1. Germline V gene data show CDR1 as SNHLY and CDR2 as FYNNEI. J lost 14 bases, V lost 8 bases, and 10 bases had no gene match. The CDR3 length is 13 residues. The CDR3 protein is CASGSGTGRSLHF. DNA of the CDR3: TGTGCCAGCGGCTCCGGGACAGGGAGGTCCCTCCACTTT.

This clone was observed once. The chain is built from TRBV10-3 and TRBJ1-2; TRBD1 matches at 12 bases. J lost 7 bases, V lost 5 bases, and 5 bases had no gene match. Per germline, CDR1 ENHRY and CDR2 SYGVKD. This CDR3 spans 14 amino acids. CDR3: CAISKGTGGRGYTF. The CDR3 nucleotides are TGTGCCATCAGTAAGGGGACAGGGGGCCGTGGCTACACCTTC.

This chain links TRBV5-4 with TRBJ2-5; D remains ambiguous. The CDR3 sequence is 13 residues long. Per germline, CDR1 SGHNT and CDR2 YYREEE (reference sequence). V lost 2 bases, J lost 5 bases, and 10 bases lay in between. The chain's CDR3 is CASSFDLGETQYF. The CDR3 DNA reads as TGTGCCAGCAGCTTCGACTTGGGGGAGACCCAGTACTTC.

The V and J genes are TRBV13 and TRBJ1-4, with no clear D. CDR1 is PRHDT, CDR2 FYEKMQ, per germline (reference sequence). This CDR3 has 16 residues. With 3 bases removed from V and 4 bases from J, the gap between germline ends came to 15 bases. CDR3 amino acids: CASSLSNYGFNEKLFF. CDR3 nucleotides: TGTGCCAGCAGCTTGTCGAATTACGGCTTTAATGAAAAACTGTTTTTT.

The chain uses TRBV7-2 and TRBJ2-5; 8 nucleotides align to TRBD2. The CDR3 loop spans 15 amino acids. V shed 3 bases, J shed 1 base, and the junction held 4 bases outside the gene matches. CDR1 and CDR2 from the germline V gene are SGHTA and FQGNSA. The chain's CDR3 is CASSLLSGAQETQYF. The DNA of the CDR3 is TGTGCCAGCAGCTTGCTTAGCGGGGCCCAAGAGACCCAGTACTTC.

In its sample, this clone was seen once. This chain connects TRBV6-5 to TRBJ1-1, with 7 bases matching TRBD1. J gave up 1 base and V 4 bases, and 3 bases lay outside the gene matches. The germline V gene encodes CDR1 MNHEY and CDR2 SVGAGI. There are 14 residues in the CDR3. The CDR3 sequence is CASSSRTGNTEAFF. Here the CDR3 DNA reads TGTGCCAGCAGTTCGAGGACAGGGAACACTGAAGCTTTCTTT.

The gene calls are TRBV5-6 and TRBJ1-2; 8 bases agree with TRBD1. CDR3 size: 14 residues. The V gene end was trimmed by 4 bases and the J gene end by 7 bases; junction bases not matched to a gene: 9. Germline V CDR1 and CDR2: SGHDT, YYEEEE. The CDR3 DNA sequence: TGTGCCAGCAGCAGGCGCGACAGGGGTACTGGCTACACCTTC. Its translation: CASSRRDRGTGYTF.

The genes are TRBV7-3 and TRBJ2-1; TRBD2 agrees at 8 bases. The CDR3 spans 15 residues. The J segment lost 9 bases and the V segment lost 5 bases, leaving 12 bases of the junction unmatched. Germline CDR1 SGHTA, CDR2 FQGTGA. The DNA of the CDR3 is TGTGCCAGCAGCCTCCTCTTCGGGGGGGGAACTGAGCAGTTCTTC. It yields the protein CASSLLFGGGTEQFF.

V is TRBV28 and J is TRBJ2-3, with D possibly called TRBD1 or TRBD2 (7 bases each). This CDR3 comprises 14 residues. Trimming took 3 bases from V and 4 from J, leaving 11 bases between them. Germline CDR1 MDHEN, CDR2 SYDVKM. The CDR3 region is CASSFQGGADTQYF. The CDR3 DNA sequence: TGTGCCAGCAGTTTTCAGGGGGGGGCAGATACGCAGTATTTT. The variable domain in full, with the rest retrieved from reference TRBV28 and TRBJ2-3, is DVKVTQSSRYLVKRTGEKVFLECVQDMDHENMFWYRQDPGLGLRLIYFSYDVKMKEKGDIPEGYSVSREKKERFSLILESASTNQTSMYLCASSFQGGADTQYFGPGTRLTVL.

This CDR3 reads CASSPRPGTGVYGYTF. The CDR3 DNA sequence: TGCGCCAGCAGCCCGCGTCCCGGGACAGGGGTCTATGGCTACACCTTC. This sequence joins TRBV5-1 and TRBJ1-2, with TRBD1 matching over 10 bases. The CDR3 is made up of 16 amino acids. V was clipped by 4 bases and J by 4 bases; unmatched bases: 10. CDR1 is SGHRS, CDR2 YFSETQ, per germline.

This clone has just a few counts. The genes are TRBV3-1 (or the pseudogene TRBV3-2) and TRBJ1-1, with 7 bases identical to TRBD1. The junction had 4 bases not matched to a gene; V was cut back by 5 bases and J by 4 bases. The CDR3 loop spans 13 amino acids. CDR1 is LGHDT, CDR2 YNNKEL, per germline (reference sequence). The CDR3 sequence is CASSTGAGTEAFF. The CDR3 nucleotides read TGTGCCAGCAGCACAGGGGCAGGCACTGAAGCTTTCTTT.

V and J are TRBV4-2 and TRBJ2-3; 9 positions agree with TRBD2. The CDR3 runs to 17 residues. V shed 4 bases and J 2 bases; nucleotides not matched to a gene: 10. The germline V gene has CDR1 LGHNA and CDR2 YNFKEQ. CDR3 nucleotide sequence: TGTGCCAGCAGCCCCCGCGGAGCGGGGGGATACACAGATACGCAGTATTTT. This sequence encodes CASSPRGAGGYTDTQYF.

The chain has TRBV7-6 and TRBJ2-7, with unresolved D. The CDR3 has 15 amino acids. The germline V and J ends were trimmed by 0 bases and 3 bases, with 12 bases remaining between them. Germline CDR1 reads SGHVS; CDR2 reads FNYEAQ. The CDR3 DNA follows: TGTGCCAGCAGCTTAGCCCCGGGTCCTCGCTACGAGCAGTACTTC. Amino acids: CASSLAPGPRYEQYF. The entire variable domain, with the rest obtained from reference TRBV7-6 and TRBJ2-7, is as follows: GAGVSQSPRYKVTKRGQDVALRCDPISGHVSLYWYRQALGQGPEFLTYFNYEAQQDKSGLPNDRFSAERPEGSISTLTIQRTEQRDSAMYRCASSLAPGPRYEQYFGPGTRLTVT.

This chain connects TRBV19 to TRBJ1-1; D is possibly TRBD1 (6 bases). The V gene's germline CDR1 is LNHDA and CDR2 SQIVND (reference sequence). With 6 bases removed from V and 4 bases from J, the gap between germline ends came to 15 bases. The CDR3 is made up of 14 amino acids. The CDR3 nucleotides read TGTGCCAGTAGCCGGAAAGGGGGTAGCACTGAAGCTTTCTTT. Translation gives CASSRKGGSTEAFF.

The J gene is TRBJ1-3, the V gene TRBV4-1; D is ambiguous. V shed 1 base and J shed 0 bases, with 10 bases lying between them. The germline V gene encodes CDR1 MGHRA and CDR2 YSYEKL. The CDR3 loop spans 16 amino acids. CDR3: CASSQAGGSSGNTIYF. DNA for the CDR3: TGCGCCAGCAGCCAAGCAGGCGGCAGCTCTGGAAACACCATATATTTT.

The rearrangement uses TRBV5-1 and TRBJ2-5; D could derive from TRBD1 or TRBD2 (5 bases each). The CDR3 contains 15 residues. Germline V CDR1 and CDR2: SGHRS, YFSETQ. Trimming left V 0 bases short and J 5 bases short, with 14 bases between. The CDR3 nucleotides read TGCGCCAGCAGCTTGGTTGGGACGGGCGGGGAGACCCAGTACTTC. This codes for CASSLVGTGGETQYF. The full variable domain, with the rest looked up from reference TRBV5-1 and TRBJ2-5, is KAGVTQTPRYLIKTRGQQVTLSCSPISGHRSVSWYQQTPGQGLQFLFEYFSETQRNKGNFPGRFSGRQFSNSRSEMNVSTLELGDSALYLCASSLVGTGGETQYFGPGTRLLVL.